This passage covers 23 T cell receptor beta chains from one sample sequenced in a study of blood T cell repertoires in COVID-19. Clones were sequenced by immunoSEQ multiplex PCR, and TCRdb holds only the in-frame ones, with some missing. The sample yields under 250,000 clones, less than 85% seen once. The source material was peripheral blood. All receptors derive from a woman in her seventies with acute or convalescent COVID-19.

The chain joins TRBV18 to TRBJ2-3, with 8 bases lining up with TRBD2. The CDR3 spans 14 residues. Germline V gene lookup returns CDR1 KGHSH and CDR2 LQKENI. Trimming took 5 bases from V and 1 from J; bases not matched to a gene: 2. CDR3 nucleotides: TGTGCCAGCTCAAAAGCGGGGGGCACAGATACGCAGTATTTT. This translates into CASSKAGGTDTQYF.

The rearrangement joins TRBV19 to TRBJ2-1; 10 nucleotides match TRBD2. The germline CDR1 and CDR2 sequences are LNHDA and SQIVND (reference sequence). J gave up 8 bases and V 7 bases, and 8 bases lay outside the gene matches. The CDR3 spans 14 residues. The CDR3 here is CASTALAGTYEQFF. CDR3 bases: TGTGCCAGTACCGCACTAGCGGGGACCTATGAGCAGTTCTTC.

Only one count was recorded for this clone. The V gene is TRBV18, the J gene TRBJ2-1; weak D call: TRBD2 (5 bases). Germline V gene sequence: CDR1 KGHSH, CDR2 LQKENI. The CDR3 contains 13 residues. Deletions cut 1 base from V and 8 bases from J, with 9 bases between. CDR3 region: CASSPRLEDEQFF. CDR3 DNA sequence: TGTGCCAGCTCACCACGGTTGGAGGATGAGCAGTTCTTC.

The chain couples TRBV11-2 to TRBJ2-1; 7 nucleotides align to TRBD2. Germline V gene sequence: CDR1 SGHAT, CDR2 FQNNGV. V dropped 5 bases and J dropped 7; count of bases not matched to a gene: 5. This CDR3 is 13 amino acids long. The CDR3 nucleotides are TGTGCCAGCAGCATAGTCGGGGGGAATGAGCAGTTCTTC. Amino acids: CASSIVGGNEQFF.

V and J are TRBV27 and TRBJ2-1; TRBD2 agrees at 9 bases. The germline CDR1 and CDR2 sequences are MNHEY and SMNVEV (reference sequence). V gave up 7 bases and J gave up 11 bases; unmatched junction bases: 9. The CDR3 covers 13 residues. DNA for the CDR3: TGTGCCAGCACCGAAGGACTAGCGACCCAGCAGTTCTTC. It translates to CASTEGLATQQFF.

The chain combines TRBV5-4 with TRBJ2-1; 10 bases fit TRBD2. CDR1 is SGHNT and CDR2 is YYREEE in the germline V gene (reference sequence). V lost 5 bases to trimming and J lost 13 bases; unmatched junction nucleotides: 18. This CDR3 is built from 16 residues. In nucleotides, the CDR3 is TGTGCCAGCAGTCTGGGGCTAGCGGGAGAGGTGACTGCCCAGTTCTTC. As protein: CASSLGLAGEVTAQFF.

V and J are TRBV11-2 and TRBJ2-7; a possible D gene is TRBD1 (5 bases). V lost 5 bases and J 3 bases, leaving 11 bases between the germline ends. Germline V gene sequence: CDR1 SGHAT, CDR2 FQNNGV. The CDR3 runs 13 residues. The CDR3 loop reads CASSGPTVYEQYF. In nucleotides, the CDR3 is TGTGCCAGCAGCGGACCGACAGTCTACGAGCAGTACTTC. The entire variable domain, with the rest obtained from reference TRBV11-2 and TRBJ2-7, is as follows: EAGVAQSPRYKIIEKRQSVAFWCNPISGHATLYWYQQILGQGPKLLIQFQNNGVVDDSQLPKDRFSAERLKGVDSTLKIQPAKLEDSAVYLCASSGPTVYEQYFGPGTRLTVT.

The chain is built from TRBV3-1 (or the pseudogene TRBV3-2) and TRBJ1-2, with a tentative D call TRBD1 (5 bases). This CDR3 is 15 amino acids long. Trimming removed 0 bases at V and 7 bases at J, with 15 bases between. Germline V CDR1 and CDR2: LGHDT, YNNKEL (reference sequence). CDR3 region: CASSQDGGVGGGYTF. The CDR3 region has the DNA TGTGCCAGCAGCCAAGATGGGGGGGTTGGTGGTGGCTACACCTTC.

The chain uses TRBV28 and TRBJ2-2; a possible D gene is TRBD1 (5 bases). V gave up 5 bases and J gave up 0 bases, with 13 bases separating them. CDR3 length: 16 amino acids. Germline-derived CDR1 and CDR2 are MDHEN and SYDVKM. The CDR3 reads CASSPGHAPNTGELFF. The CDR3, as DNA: TGTGCCAGCAGTCCAGGACACGCCCCGAACACCGGGGAGCTGTTTTTT.

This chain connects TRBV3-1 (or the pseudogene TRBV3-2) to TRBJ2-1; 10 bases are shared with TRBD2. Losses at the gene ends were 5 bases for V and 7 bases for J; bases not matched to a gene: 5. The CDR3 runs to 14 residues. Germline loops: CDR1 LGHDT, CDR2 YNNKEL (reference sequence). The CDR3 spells CASSKAGGGNEQFF. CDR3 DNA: TGTGCCAGCAGCAAAGCGGGAGGGGGGAATGAGCAGTTCTTC.

The CDR3 is CASSFPRGRATGELFF. The DNA for the CDR3 is TGTGCCAGCAGCTTCCCCAGGGGGCGCGCCACCGGGGAGCTGTTTTTT. This chain connects TRBV7-7 to TRBJ2-2; 8 bases match TRBD1. The CDR3 runs to 16 residues. Germline trimming cut 3 bases from V and 4 bases from J; bases unmatched to any gene: 7. CDR1 is SSHAT, CDR2 FNYEAQ, per germline (reference sequence).

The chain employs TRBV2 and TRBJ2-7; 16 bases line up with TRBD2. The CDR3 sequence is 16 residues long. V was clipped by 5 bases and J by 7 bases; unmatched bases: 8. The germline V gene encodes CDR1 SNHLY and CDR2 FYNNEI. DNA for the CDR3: TGTGCCAGCAGTTCCGGGACTAGCGGGAGGGCCGGAGAGCAGTACTTC. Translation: CASSSGTSGRAGEQYF.

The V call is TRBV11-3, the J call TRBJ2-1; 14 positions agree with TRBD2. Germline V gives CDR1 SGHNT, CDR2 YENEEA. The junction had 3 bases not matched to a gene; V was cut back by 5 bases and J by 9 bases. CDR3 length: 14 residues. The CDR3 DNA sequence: TGTGCCAGCAGCAGGGGACTAGCGGGAGTTGAGCAGTTCTTC. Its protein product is CASSRGLAGVEQFF.

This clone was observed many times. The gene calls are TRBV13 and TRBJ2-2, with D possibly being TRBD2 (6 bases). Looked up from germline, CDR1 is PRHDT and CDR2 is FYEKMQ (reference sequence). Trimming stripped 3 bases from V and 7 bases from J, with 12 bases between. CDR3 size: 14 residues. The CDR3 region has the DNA TGTGCCAGCAGCTTCTGGGGGAGGAACGGGGAGCTGTTTTTT. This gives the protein CASSFWGRNGELFF.

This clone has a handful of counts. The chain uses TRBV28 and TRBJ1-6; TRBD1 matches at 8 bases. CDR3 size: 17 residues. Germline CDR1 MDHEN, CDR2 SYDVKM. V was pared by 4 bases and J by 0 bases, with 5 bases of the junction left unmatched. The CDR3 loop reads CASSSGGRSSYNSPLHF. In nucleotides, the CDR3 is TGTGCCAGCAGTTCAGGGGGCAGAAGCTCCTATAATTCACCCCTCCACTTT.

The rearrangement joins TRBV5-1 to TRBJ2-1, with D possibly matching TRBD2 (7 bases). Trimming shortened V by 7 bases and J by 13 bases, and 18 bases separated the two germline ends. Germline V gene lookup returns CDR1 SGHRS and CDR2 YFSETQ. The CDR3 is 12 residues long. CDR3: CASGQKSGGQFF. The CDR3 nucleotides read TGCGCCAGCGGCCAGAAGTCGGGGGGCCAGTTCTTC.

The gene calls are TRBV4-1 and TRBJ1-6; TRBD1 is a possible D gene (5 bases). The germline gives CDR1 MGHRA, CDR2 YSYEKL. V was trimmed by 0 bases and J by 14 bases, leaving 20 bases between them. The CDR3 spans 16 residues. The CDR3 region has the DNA TGCGCCAGCAGCCAAGATCAGGCCCCTTCGTGGGGGGCCCTCCACTTT. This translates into CASSQDQAPSWGALHF.

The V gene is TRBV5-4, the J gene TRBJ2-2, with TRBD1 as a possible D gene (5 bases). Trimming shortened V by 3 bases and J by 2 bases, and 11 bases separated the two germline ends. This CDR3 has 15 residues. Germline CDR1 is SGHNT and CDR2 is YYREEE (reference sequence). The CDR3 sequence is CASSYDSPNTGELFF. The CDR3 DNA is TGTGCCAGCAGCTATGACAGTCCCAACACCGGGGAGCTGTTTTTT.

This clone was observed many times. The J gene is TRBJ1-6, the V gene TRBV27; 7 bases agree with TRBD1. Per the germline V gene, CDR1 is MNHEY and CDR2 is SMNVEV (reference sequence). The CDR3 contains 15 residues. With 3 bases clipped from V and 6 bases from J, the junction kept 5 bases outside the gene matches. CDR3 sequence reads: CASSLQGGFNSPLHF. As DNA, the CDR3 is TGTGCCAGCAGTTTGCAAGGGGGCTTTAATTCACCCCTCCACTTT.

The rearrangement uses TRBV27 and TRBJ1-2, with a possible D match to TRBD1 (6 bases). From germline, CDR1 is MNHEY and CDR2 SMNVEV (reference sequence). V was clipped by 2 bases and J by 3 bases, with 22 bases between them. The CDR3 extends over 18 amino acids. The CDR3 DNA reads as TGTGCCAGCAGTTTAAGGGGCTCAGGGGAATTTATCGACTATGGCTACACCTTC. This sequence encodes CASSLRGSGEFIDYGYTF.

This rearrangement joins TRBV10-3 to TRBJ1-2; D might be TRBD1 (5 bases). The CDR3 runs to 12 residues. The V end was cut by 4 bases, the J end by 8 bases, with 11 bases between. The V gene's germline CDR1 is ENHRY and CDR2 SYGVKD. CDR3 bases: TGTGCCATCAGTGCGGGGCGGGAGGGCTACACCTTC. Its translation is CAISAGREGYTF.

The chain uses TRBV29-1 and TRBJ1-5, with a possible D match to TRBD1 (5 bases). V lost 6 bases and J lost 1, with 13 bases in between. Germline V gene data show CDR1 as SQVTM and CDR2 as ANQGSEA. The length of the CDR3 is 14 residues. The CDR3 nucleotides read TGCAGCGTGACGACAGCCTCGAGCAATCAGCCCCAGCATTTT. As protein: CSVTTASSNQPQHF.

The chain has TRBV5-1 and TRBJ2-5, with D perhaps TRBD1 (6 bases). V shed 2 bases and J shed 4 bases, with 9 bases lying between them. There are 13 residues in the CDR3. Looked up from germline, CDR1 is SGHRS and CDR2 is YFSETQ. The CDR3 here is CASSFGQPETQYF. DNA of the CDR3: TGCGCCAGCAGCTTCGGACAGCCAGAGACCCAGTACTTC.